This T cell receptor beta chain was recovered during a study of Graves' ophthalmopathy and Graves' hyperthyroidism. Regarding this clonotype: Sequence at one end of the junction differs from germline and may be a read error.

TCR beta CDR3 regions were amplified from RNA transcripts. First-round RT-PCR relied on HTBI primers, and a second-round multiplex PCR came next. In TCRdb, the multiplex PCR reads were re-called with MiXCR into one record per CDR3 protein. The sample has 400,000 to 500,000 distinct CDR3 sequences; under 25% are singletons. This CDR3 has 13 amino acids. CDR1 and CDR2 (germline): LNHDA, SQIVND (reference sequence). This clonotype was obtained from a woman under 30 with stable Graves' hyperthyroidism. This chain uses TRBV19 with TRBJ1-5; D unresolved. The sequencing sample was made of peripheral blood. The CDR3 protein is CDSSIRWNQPQHF. The CDR3 DNA sequence: TGTGACAGTAGTATACGGTGGAATCAGCCCCAGCATTTT.